Sequencing of this T cell receptor beta chain was carried out in a study of OX40 agonist ivuxolimab in advanced cancers. Germline trimming cut 11 bases from V and 1 base from J; bases unmatched to any gene: 5. The CDR3 has 14 residues. Germline V gives CDR1 MDHEN, CDR2 SYDVKM. Using immunoSEQ multiplex PCR, the repertoire was profiled, and TCRdb retains in-frame clones only, with some absent. The table lists 15,000 to 20,000 clones, roughly 86% of them singletons, with around 72% in the top ten. A single count supports this clone. This rearrangement joins TRBV28 to TRBJ2-2; 9 bases are shared with TRBD2. This clonotype was obtained from an adult with an advanced solid tumor such as melanoma, head and neck, liver or kidney cancer. The sequences come from CD4+ or CD8+ T cells sorted from blood, collected in a trial of the OX40 agonist ivuxolimab. CDR3 residues: CASRTSENTGELFF. The CDR3 DNA reads TGTGCCTCCCGGACTAGCGAGAACACCGGGGAGCTGTTTTTT. The full variable domain, its missing parts supplied by reference TRBV28 and TRBJ2-2, is DVKVTQSSRYLVKRTGEKVFLECVQDMDHENMFWYRQDPGLGLRLIYFSYDVKMKEKGDIPEGYSVSREKKERFSLILESASTNQTSMYLCASRTSENTGELFFGEGSRLTVL.